The 21 T cell receptor beta chains below were found in one sample sequenced in a study of cytomegalovirus exposure and HLA in healthy donors (dated by TCRdb to 2017 to 2019). The method behind the library was the immunoSEQ multiplex PCR assay. For the multiplex PCR, a mixture combining 60 forward primers for TCR Vbeta segments and 13 reverse primers for TCR Jbeta segments was used. In its TCRdb copy, this immuneACCESS table keeps in-frame sequences only and misses some clones. Where compared with another copy, unresolved V genes explain less than half of these, and the others have no known cause. The table for this sample lists about 88,000 clones; about nine tenths of them were counted only once. Roughly 2.2% of the sample rests with the top ten. Sequencing used PBMCs. All receptors come from a man between 18 and 29 years old in good health and CMV-seronegative.

V gene TRBV19 combines with J gene TRBJ2-2, with 7 nucleotides matching TRBD1. V lost 5 bases and J lost 2; bases outside the gene matches: 8. The CDR3 has 16 amino acids. Germline CDR1 and CDR2: LNHDA and SQIVND (reference sequence). The CDR3 bases are TGTGCCAGTAGTTGGTACAGGGGACGAAACACCGGGGAGCTGTTTTTT. This translates into CASSWYRGRNTGELFF.

This clone was detected a few times. The V gene is TRBV4-2, the J gene TRBJ1-1; D unclear. V dropped 3 bases and J dropped 1 base, with 9 bases sitting between them. CDR3 length equals 14 residues. CDR1 and CDR2 (germline): LGHNA, YNFKEQ. The CDR3 DNA is TGTGCCAGCAGCCACTCAGACACGAACACTGAAGCTTTCTTT. Its protein is CASSHSDTNTEAFF.

The gene calls are TRBV19 and TRBJ1-2; D ambiguous. The germline gives CDR1 LNHDA, CDR2 SQIVND (reference sequence). The CDR3 consists of 14 residues. The germline V and J ends were trimmed by 5 bases and 7 bases, with 17 bases remaining between them. For the CDR3, the DNA is TGTGCCAGTAGTCTGCTGGGCGCGGGGAGTGGCTACACCTTC. Protein: CASSLLGAGSGYTF.

This clone came up a few times. The chain couples TRBV5-1 to TRBJ2-5; weak D call: TRBD2 (6 bases). The CDR3 is made up of 16 amino acids. V was shortened by 3 bases and J by 5 bases, with 20 bases between the two germline ends. Germline-derived CDR1 and CDR2 are SGHRS and YFSETQ. The CDR3 region has the DNA TGCGCCAGCAGCTGGGTCAAATCGACTAGTATTGAGACCCAGTACTTC. Translated, it gives CASSWVKSTSIETQYF.

The genes are TRBV11-3 and TRBJ2-1; the D is unclear. Germline V gives CDR1 SGHNT, CDR2 YENEEA. The CDR3 runs 14 residues. Trimming took off 3 bases at V and 0 bases at J, with 6 bases between the two ends. The CDR3 protein is CASSFDSSYNEQFF. The CDR3 DNA sequence: TGTGCCAGCAGCTTCGATAGCTCCTACAATGAGCAGTTCTTC.

The chain has TRBV28 and TRBJ1-3; D is unclear. V was shortened by 6 bases and J by 0 bases, with 12 bases between the two germline ends. Germline V gene data show CDR1 as MDHEN and CDR2 as SYDVKM. This CDR3 has 15 residues. The CDR3 region is CASRPRIRSGNTIYF. In DNA form, the CDR3 reads TGTGCCAGCAGGCCCAGGATCCGCTCTGGAAACACCATATATTTT.

This chain links TRBV28 with TRBJ1-2; 8 nucleotides agree with TRBD1. The germline gives CDR1 MDHEN, CDR2 SYDVKM. The CDR3 length is 14 residues. V lost 2 bases to trimming and J lost 4 bases; unmatched junction nucleotides: 3. CDR3 protein: CASSLQGAAYGYTF. CDR3 DNA: TGTGCCAGCAGTTTACAGGGGGCCGCCTATGGCTACACCTTC.

This chain connects TRBV2 to TRBJ2-5; tentatively, D is TRBD2 (5 bases). Trimming took off 6 bases at V and 5 bases at J, with 13 bases between the two ends. Germline-derived CDR1 and CDR2 are SNHLY and FYNNEI. This CDR3 spans 13 amino acids. The CDR3 region has the DNA TGTGCCAGCAGGTTGACGGGATATGAGACCCAGTACTTC. This encodes CASRLTGYETQYF.

The CDR3 region is CASSLEGTRSDEQFF. The CDR3 coding sequence is TGCGCCAGCAGCTTGGAGGGGACTAGATCAGATGAGCAGTTCTTC. The chain carries TRBV5-1 and TRBJ2-1; TRBD2 agrees at 8 bases. Germline loops: CDR1 SGHRS, CDR2 YFSETQ. The junction had 7 bases not matched to a gene; V was cut back by 0 bases and J by 8 bases. The CDR3 is 15 amino acids.

The J gene is TRBJ1-2, the V gene TRBV19; no reliable D call. This CDR3 contains 12 residues. V gave up 7 bases and J gave up 4 bases, with 10 bases separating them. Germline CDR1 and CDR2: LNHDA and SQIVND (reference sequence). The CDR3: CASTPGPYGYTF. The CDR3 bases are TGTGCCAGTACACCCGGTCCCTATGGCTACACCTTC.

The chain has TRBV4-1 and TRBJ1-6; 7 positions match TRBD1. The V gene's germline CDR1 is MGHRA and CDR2 YSYEKL. The CDR3 totals 20 residues. V was clipped by 0 bases and J by 7 bases; unmatched bases: 18. DNA of the CDR3: TGCGCCAGCAGCCAAGAGCCGGGACAGCCATCTTCGGCCCTCAATTCACCCCTCCACTTT. Amino acid sequence: CASSQEPGQPSSALNSPLHF.

The chain employs TRBV5-1 and TRBJ2-7, with a possible D match to TRBD2 (6 bases). V lost 3 bases to trimming and J lost 4 bases, with 26 bases between them. Germline CDR1 SGHRS, CDR2 YFSETQ. The CDR3 totals 18 residues. The CDR3 protein is CASSSPSVSTGVRYEQYF. CDR3 nucleotide sequence: TGCGCCAGCAGCTCCCCTTCCGTCTCCACGGGGGTTCGGTACGAGCAGTACTTC. Complete variable domain (other parts from reference TRBV5-1 and TRBJ2-7): KAGVTQTPRYLIKTRGQQVTLSCSPISGHRSVSWYQQTPGQGLQFLFEYFSETQRNKGNFPGRFSGRQFSNSRSEMNVSTLELGDSALYLCASSSPSVSTGVRYEQYFGPGTRLTVT.

The chain joins TRBV9 to TRBJ2-3; 10 nucleotides align to TRBD2. J lost 1 base, V lost 4 bases, and 3 bases had no gene match. There are 15 residues in the CDR3. Germline assignment: CDR1 SGDLS and CDR2 YYNGEE. The CDR3: CASSPGTSGTDTQYF. The DNA of the CDR3 is TGTGCCAGCAGCCCCGGGACTAGCGGCACAGATACGCAGTATTTT.

This chain uses TRBV4-2 with TRBJ2-2; D may be TRBD1 (6 bases). Germline V gene lookup returns CDR1 LGHNA and CDR2 YNFKEQ. CDR3 length equals 16 residues. Deletions cut 0 bases from V and 2 bases from J, with 10 bases between. CDR3 sequence reads: CASSQDNRVNTGELFF. CDR3 nucleotides: TGTGCCAGCAGCCAAGACAACAGGGTAAACACCGGGGAGCTGTTTTTT.

CDR3 amino acids: CSVPKRSGAGELFF. Here the CDR3 DNA reads TGCAGCGTTCCAAAGAGGTCCGGGGCCGGGGAGCTGTTTTTT. This chain links TRBV29-1 with TRBJ2-2; weak D call: TRBD2 (5 bases). Germline lookup yields CDR1 SQVTM and CDR2 ANQGSEA. This CDR3 is built from 14 residues. Trimming removed 5 bases from V and 6 bases from J, with 16 bases in between.

The V gene is TRBV4-3, the J gene TRBJ1-2; TRBD1 matches at 9 bases. V trimming: 0 bases; J trimming: 3 bases; junction bases outside the gene matches: 8. The CDR3 covers 17 residues. Germline-derived CDR1 and CDR2 are LGHNA and YSLEER. The chain's CDR3 is CASSQDRTGEGDYGYTF. The CDR3 DNA is TGCGCCAGCAGCCAAGATAGGACAGGGGAGGGGGACTATGGCTACACCTTC.

This chain connects TRBV27 to TRBJ2-7; D is unresolved. Deletions cut 8 bases from V and 0 bases from J, with 5 bases between. Germline loops: CDR1 MNHEY, CDR2 SMNVEV (reference sequence). The CDR3 length is 11 residues. CDR3 amino acids: CASGRSYEQYF. The CDR3 DNA sequence: TGTGCCAGCGGGCGCTCCTACGAGCAGTACTTC.

This chain links TRBV7-7 with TRBJ2-3; 11 positions match TRBD1. The trim removed 5 bases at V and 6 bases at J, leaving 7 bases unmatched. Germline-derived CDR1 and CDR2 are SSHAT and FNYEAQ (reference sequence). This CDR3 spans 15 amino acids. The chain's CDR3 is CASSKRTGGIDTQYF. The CDR3 coding sequence is TGTGCCAGCAGCAAGCGGACAGGGGGCATTGATACGCAGTATTTT.

The gene calls are TRBV5-4 and TRBJ2-7; D gene uncertain. This CDR3 has 13 amino acids. V dropped 0 bases and J dropped 1 base, with 5 bases sitting between them. CDR1 SGHNT and CDR2 YYREEE come from the germline V gene (reference sequence). The CDR3 loop is CASSLGASYEQYF. The CDR3 nucleotides are TGTGCCAGCAGCTTGGGGGCTTCCTACGAGCAGTACTTC. The full variable domain, with the rest looked up from reference TRBV5-4 and TRBJ2-7, is ETGVTQSPTHLIKTRGQQVTLRCSSQSGHNTVSWYQQALGQGPQFIFQYYREEENGRGNFPPRFSGLQFPNYSSELNVNALELDDSALYLCASSLGASYEQYFGPGTRLTVT.

This rearrangement joins TRBV18 to TRBJ2-1, with 9 bases matching TRBD1. With 6 bases clipped from V and 2 bases from J, the junction kept 5 bases outside the gene matches. The V gene's germline CDR1 is KGHSH and CDR2 LQKENI. The CDR3 sequence is 15 residues long. The CDR3 DNA reads as TGTGCCAGCTCTCAGAGACAGGGGGCCTACAATGAGCAGTTCTTC. This sequence encodes CASSQRQGAYNEQFF.

The chain recombines TRBV27 with TRBJ2-7, with 7 bases that match TRBD2. With V trimmed by 5 bases and J by 6 bases, 13 bases remained unmatched. Germline V gene lookup returns CDR1 MNHEY and CDR2 SMNVEV (reference sequence). The CDR3 has 15 residues. CDR3 DNA: TGTGCCAGCAGTATAACCCCCCGACTAGCACGCGAGCAGTACTTC. Translated: CASSITPRLAREQYF.